What follows describes a single T cell receptor beta chain. Germline V lookup: CDR1 SGHDT, CDR2 YYEEEE. Trimming shortened V by 1 base and J by 10 bases, and 15 bases separated the two germline ends. The CDR3 is 13 residues long. Through a sample-barcoded 5' primer and a J-beta primer mix, a second PCR was run for about 6 to 11 cycles. Individual samples furnished no less than 2.5 million CDR3-containing paired-end reads apiece. MiXCR was run by TCRdb on the 5' RACE reads, yielding one entry per CDR3 protein. The sample comprises roughly 800,000 distinct CDR3 sequences, roughly 25% of which are singletons, and roughly 3.8% rests with the top ten. The data stem from a study of blood T cells in healthy people across ages. These sequences were also reported in another study, on T cells of mothers and their children. According to that study: A few healthy Caucasian mothers, along with their six children, served as the donors. The TCR beta CDR3 read count exceeded 9 million for each mother and was several million for each child. Thymic selection, a shaping force on TCR recombination output, acts similarly in related and unrelated pairs.

The TCR comes from a boy younger than 18 in good health. This chain connects TRBV5-6 to TRBJ2-7; D perhaps matches TRBD1 (5 bases). The source material was blood. As DNA, the CDR3 is TGTGCCAGCAGCTTGCGCTCCAACAGGTTTCAGTACTTC. Its translation is CASSLRSNRFQYF.